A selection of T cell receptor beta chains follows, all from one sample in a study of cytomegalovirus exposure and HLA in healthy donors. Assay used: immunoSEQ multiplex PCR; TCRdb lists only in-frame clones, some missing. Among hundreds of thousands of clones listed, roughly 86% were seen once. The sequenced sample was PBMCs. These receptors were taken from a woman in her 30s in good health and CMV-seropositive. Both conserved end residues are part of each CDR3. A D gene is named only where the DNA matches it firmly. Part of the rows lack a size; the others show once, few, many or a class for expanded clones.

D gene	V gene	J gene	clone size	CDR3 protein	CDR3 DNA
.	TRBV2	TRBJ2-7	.	CASRSAGWAQYF	TGTGCCAGCAGAAGTGCAGGGTGGGCGCAGTACTTC
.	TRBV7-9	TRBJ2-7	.	CASSTDGTAGEQYF	TGTGCCAGCAGCACCGACGGGACAGCGGGCGAGCAGTACTTC
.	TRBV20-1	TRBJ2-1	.	CSARIVDEQFF	TGCAGTGCTAGAATAGTTGATGAGCAGTTCTTC
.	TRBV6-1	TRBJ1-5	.	CASSEFDRAVRGQPQHF	TGTGCCAGCAGTGAGTTCGATAGGGCGGTTAGGGGTCAGCCCCAGCATTTT
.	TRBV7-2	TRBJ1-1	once	CASSLVLEAFF	TGTGCCAGCAGCTTAGTCCTGGAAGCTTTCTTT
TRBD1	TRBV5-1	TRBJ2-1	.	CASSPEPGQRMHEQFF	TGCGCCAGCAGCCCAGAACCGGGACAGAGGATGCATGAGCAGTTCTTC
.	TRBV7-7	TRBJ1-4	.	CASSLSPNEKLFF	TGTGCTAGCAGCTTGAGCCCGAATGAAAAACTGTTTTTT
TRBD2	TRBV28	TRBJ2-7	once	CASSFSGRGDEQYF	TGTGCCAGCAGTTTTAGTGGGAGGGGAGACGAGCAGTACTTC
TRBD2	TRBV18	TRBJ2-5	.	CASSPGLAGQGETQYF	TGTGCCAGCTCACCGGGACTAGCGGGACAGGGGGAGACCCAGTACTTC
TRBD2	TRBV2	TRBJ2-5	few	CASKKTSGRGGVETQYF	TGTGCCAGCAAAAAGACTAGCGGGAGAGGAGGCGTAGAGACCCAGTACTTC
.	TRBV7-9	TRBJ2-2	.	CASSLVEVRGGELFF	TGTGCCAGCAGCTTAGTCGAGGTCCGAGGCGGGGAGCTGTTTTTT
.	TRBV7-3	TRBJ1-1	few	CASSLRGLNTEAFF	TGTGCCAGCAGCTTAAGGGGCTTGAACACTGAAGCTTTCTTT
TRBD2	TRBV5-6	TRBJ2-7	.	CASSWTSSYEQYF	TGTGCCAGCAGCTGGACTAGCTCCTACGAGCAGTACTTC
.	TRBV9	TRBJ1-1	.	CASSADTGMNTEAFF	TGTGCCAGCAGCGCCGATACAGGGATGAACACTGAAGCTTTCTTT
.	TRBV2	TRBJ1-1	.	CASSVVRGRQMNTEAFF	TGTGCCAGCAGTGTAGTCAGGGGAAGACAGATGAACACTGAAGCTTTCTTT
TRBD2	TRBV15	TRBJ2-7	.	CATSPGLAGGYEQYF	TGTGCCACCAGCCCGGGACTAGCGGGAGGCTACGAGCAGTACTTC
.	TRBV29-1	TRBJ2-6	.	CSVVPTGPSGANVLTF	TGCAGCGTCGTACCTACAGGGCCCTCCGGGGCCAACGTCCTGACTTTC
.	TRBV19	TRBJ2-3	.	CASSVSGADTQYF	TGTGCCAGTAGTGTCTCAGGGGCTGATACGCAGTATTTT
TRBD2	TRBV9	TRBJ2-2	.	CASSVASGRITGELFF	TGTGCCAGCAGCGTAGCTAGCGGGAGGATAACCGGGGAGCTGTTTTTT
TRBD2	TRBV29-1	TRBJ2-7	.	CSVEVAGVPYEQYF	TGCAGCGTTGAAGTAGCGGGAGTGCCCTACGAGCAGTACTTC
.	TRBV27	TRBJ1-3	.	CASSLRGGNTIYF	TGTGCCAGCAGTTTGCGGGGCGGAAACACCATATATTTT
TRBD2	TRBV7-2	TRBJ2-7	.	CASRAGLAEGAYEQYF	TGTGCCAGCAGGGCAGGACTAGCGGAGGGAGCCTACGAGCAGTACTTC
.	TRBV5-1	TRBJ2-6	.	CASTGATGANVLTF	TGCGCCAGCACTGGGGCAACGGGGGCCAACGTCCTGACTTTC
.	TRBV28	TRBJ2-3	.	CASSFVGRSTDTQYF	TGTGCCAGCAGTTTTGTAGGGAGAAGCACAGATACGCAGTATTTT
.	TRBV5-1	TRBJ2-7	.	CASSTPTSAYEQYF	TGCGCCAGCAGCACCCCGACTAGTGCCTACGAGCAGTACTTC
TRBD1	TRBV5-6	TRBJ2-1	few	CASSTWTGWGVSADNEQFF	TGTGCCAGCAGCACCTGGACAGGGTGGGGAGTCTCGGCAGACAATGAGCAGTTCTTC
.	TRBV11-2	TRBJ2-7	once	CASSLDRDISYEQYF	TGTGCCAGCAGCTTAGACCGGGACATTTCCTACGAGCAGTACTTC
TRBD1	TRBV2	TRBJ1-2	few	CASSDQGANYGYTF	TGTGCCAGCAGTGATCAGGGGGCTAACTATGGCTACACCTTC
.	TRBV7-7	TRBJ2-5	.	CASSPSGEETQYF	TGTGCTAGCAGCCCATCGGGGGAAGAGACCCAGTACTTC
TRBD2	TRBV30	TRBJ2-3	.	CALTSELRDTQYF	TGTGCCTTAACTAGCGAGCTTCGGGATACGCAGTATTTT
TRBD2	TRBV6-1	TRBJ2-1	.	CASSEDPWVAGAGNEQFF	TGTGCCAGCAGTGAAGACCCCTGGGTAGCGGGAGCTGGCAATGAGCAGTTCTTC
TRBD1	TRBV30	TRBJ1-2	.	CAFTGGAYGYTF	TGTGCCTTCACAGGGGGTGCCTATGGCTACACCTTC
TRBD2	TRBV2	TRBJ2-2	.	CASVRLAGVPGELFF	TGTGCCAGCGTACGACTAGCGGGAGTTCCCGGGGAGCTGTTTTTT
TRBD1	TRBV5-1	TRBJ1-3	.	CASSLGGVGTGSGNTIYF	TGCGCCAGCAGCTTGGGAGGTGTGGGGACAGGCTCTGGAAACACCATATATTTT
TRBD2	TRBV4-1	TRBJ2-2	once	CASSFSGRNGELFF	TGCGCCAGCAGCTTTAGCGGGAGGAACGGGGAGCTGTTTTTT
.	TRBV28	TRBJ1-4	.	CASSLPQGQKLFF	TGTGCCAGCAGTTTACCCCAGGGGCAAAAACTGTTTTTT
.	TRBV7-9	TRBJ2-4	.	CASSLVWREGAKNIQYF	TGTGCCAGCAGCTTAGTATGGCGGGAAGGGGCCAAAAACATTCAGTACTTC
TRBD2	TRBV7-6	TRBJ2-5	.	CASSSGLAALQETQYF	TGTGCCAGCAGCTCGGGACTAGCGGCCCTCCAAGAGACCCAGTACTTC
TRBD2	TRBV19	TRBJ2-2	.	CASTLLTSGKTGELFF	TGTGCCAGTACCCTCTTGACTAGCGGGAAGACCGGGGAGCTGTTTTTT
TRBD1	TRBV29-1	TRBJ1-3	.	CSVQGTSGNTIYF	TGCAGCGTACAGGGGACCTCTGGAAACACCATATATTTT
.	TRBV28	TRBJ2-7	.	CASSFSPSYEQYF	TGTGCCAGCAGTTTCTCTCCCTCCTACGAGCAGTACTTC
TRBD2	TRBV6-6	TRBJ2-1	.	CASRTASGRIEQFF	TGTGCCAGCAGAACCGCTAGCGGGAGGATCGAGCAGTTCTTC
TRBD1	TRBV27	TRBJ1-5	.	CASSAQGGNQPQHF	TGTGCCAGCAGCGCTCAGGGGGGCAATCAGCCCCAGCATTTT
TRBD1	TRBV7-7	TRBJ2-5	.	CASSLGGQNQETQYF	TGTGCCAGCAGCTTAGGGGGACAGAACCAAGAGACCCAGTACTTC
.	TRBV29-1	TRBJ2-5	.	CSASPGLFQETQYF	TGCAGCGCCTCACCTGGACTGTTCCAAGAGACCCAGTACTTC
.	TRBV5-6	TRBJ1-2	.	CASSLTGLNYGYTF	TGTGCCAGCAGCTTGACAGGGTTGAACTATGGCTACACCTTC